The 6 T cell receptor beta chains below all came from one sample that was sequenced in a study of blood T cell repertoires in COVID-19. Profiling relied on immunoSEQ multiplex PCR, and the TCRdb table lists in-frame clones only, not all of them. The table shows under 55,000 clones, with 70% to 80% occurring only once. Material for sequencing was peripheral blood. Receptors were obtained from a man between 70 and 80 years old with acute or convalescent COVID-19.

The rearrangement links TRBV7-9 to TRBJ2-7, with 14 positions matching TRBD2. The CDR3 has 15 amino acids. Per the germline V gene, CDR1 is SEHNR and CDR2 is FQNEAQ (reference sequence). V lost 7 bases, J lost 6 bases, and 8 bases stayed unmatched. The chain's CDR3 is CASTEGLAGVGEQYF. CDR3 coding DNA: TGTGCCAGCACCGAGGGACTAGCGGGAGTGGGCGAGCAGTACTTC.

V usage is TRBV14 and J usage is TRBJ2-7; a possible D gene is TRBD1 (5 bases). V shed 2 bases and J shed 3 bases, with 14 bases lying between them. The CDR3 loop spans 15 amino acids. Per germline, CDR1 SGHDN and CDR2 FVKESK. CDR3: CASSQRALQVYEQYF. The CDR3 nucleotides are TGTGCCAGCAGCCAAAGGGCCTTACAGGTCTACGAGCAGTACTTC. Full variable domain (missing parts from reference TRBV14 and TRBJ2-7): EAGVTQFPSHSVIEKGQTVTLRCDPISGHDNLYWYRRVMGKEIKFLLHFVKESKQDESGMPNNRFLAERTGGTYSTLKVQPAELEDSGVYFCASSQRALQVYEQYFGPGTRLTVT.

The chain recombines TRBV28 with TRBJ1-5; possibly TRBD1 for D (6 bases). The CDR3 runs to 14 residues. Trimming cost V 8 bases and J 6 bases, with 17 bases left between them. Germline assignment: CDR1 MDHEN and CDR2 SYDVKM. The DNA for the CDR3 is TGTGCCAGCGTCCGGTGGGGGCAGATTCAGCCCCAGCATTTT. Protein product: CASVRWGQIQPQHF.

The chain employs TRBV7-2 and TRBJ2-7, with TRBD1 matching over 11 bases. V trimming: 5 bases; J trimming: 4 bases; junction bases outside the gene matches: 4. Looked up from germline, CDR1 is SGHTA and CDR2 is FQGNSA. The CDR3 spans 14 residues. The CDR3 region is CASSPGQGAYEQYF. The CDR3 region has the DNA TGTGCCAGCAGCCCCGGACAGGGGGCGTACGAGCAGTACTTC.

This rearrangement joins TRBV3-1 (or the pseudogene TRBV3-2) to TRBJ2-3; TRBD2 agrees at 8 bases. This CDR3 is 16 amino acids long. With V trimmed by 0 bases and J by 9 bases, 11 bases remained unmatched. Germline-derived CDR1 and CDR2 are LGHDT and YNNKEL (reference sequence). Here the CDR3 reads CASSQEASGFRGTQYF. The CDR3 DNA sequence: TGTGCCAGCAGCCAAGAGGCTAGCGGGTTCCGGGGGACGCAGTATTTT.

For this clone: The DNA is omitted, as the CDR3 cannot be located on it reliably, and the CDR3 follows TCRdb's listing. The chain couples TRBV2 to TRBJ1-1; no DNA check was done on the table's D call, TRBD1. Counting both end residues, the CDR3 totals 14 amino acids. Germline V gene lookup returns CDR1 SNHLY and CDR2 FYNNEI. Here the CDR3 reads CASILDGQAGEAFF.